These 31 T cell receptor beta chains were sequenced from one sample in a study of T-cell reconstitution after alpha-beta-depleted transplantation in children. TCRbeta library construction was performed incorporating unique molecular identifiers. TCRdb re-derived calls from the PCR reads in MiXCR, one entry per CDR3 protein. The sample records almost 250,000 distinct CDR3 sequences, roughly 24% being singletons. Sequences were derived from PBMCs, sampled before TCRalphabeta/CD19-depleted stem cell transplant. Receptors were obtained from a girl aged 2 to 10 with Fanconi anemia, due to receive a stem cell transplant.

V and J are TRBV7-9 and TRBJ2-7, with D perhaps TRBD1 or TRBD2 (5 bases each). CDR3 size: 16 residues. Trimming cost V 2 bases and J 0 bases, with 14 bases left between them. Germline values: CDR1 SEHNR, CDR2 FQNEAQ (reference sequence). The CDR3 region has the DNA TGTGCCAGCAGCTTACCCCTCGATGGGGGCTCCTACGAGCAGTACTTC. This sequence encodes CASSLPLDGGSYEQYF.

This chain connects TRBV29-1 to TRBJ2-3; D may be TRBD1 or TRBD2 (5 bases each). CDR3 length: 15 amino acids. Germline V CDR1 and CDR2: SQVTM, ANQGSEA. V dropped 0 bases and J dropped 5 bases, with 15 bases sitting between them. The CDR3 is CSVEESGHQLDTQYF. In DNA, the CDR3 is TGCAGCGTTGAAGAGTCGGGGCACCAGTTAGATACGCAGTATTTT.

This clonotype appeared many times. The genes are TRBV20-1 and TRBJ2-3; perhaps TRBD2 as D (5 bases). This CDR3 is built from 13 residues. Trimming left V 3 bases short and J 7 bases short, with 14 bases between. Germline V gene lookup returns CDR1 DFQATT and CDR2 SNEGSKA (reference sequence). The CDR3 DNA reads as TGCAGTGCTAGTGACGAGCGGAGCTATACGCAGTATTTT. Amino acid sequence: CSASDERSYTQYF.

This clonotype was counted many times. The rearrangement uses TRBV12-3 or TRBV12-4 and TRBJ1-1; no definite D call. Trimming pared 3 bases from V and 1 base from J, leaving 9 bases between. This CDR3 contains 14 residues. CDR3 coding DNA: TGTGCCAGCAGTTTTTCCAGACGGAACACTGAAGCTTTCTTT. It translates to CASSFSRRNTEAFF.

The CDR3: CAGLREAEQFF. DNA for the CDR3: TGTGCCGGACTTCGGGAGGCTGAGCAGTTCTTC. The chain carries TRBV2 and TRBJ2-1, with 7 positions matching TRBD2. The CDR3 is 11 residues long. V lost 11 bases and J lost 9; bases outside the gene matches: 7. From germline, CDR1 is SNHLY and CDR2 FYNNEI.

This clonotype has at least ten counts. This rearrangement joins TRBV18 to TRBJ1-1; tentative D call: TRBD1 (6 bases). Germline V CDR1 and CDR2: KGHSH, LQKENI. The CDR3 runs 20 residues. The V gene lost 3 bases and the J gene lost 0 bases, with 26 bases spanning the gap. The CDR3 DNA reads TGTGCCAGCTCACCGAACGTACAGGGTCAGGGCAGTAAAGTGAACACTGAAGCTTTCTTT. As protein: CASSPNVQGQGSKVNTEAFF.

At least ten counts were recorded for this clonotype. The gene calls are TRBV29-1 and TRBJ2-7; D unresolved. The germline CDR1 and CDR2 sequences are SQVTM and ANQGSEA. This CDR3 has 12 residues. The V and J ends lost 7 bases and 3 bases respectively, with 13 bases between them. The CDR3 spells CSAKRIYYEQYF. DNA of the CDR3: TGCAGCGCTAAACGGATTTACTACGAGCAGTACTTC.

This clonotype was observed at least ten times. The CDR3 region is CASSYGGQSFKETQYF. CDR3 in DNA: TGTGCCAGCAGTTATGGGGGACAGAGTTTTAAAGAGACCCAGTACTTC. The chain has TRBV6-5 and TRBJ2-5, with 7 bases that match TRBD1. The trim removed 3 bases at V and 3 bases at J, leaving 10 bases unmatched. The germline V gene encodes CDR1 MNHEY and CDR2 SVGAGI. The CDR3 is 16 amino acids.

This clonotype has at least ten counts. The J gene is TRBJ2-1, the V gene TRBV29-1, with 8 positions matching TRBD2. CDR1 SQVTM and CDR2 ANQGSEA come from the germline V gene. Trimming cost V 4 bases and J 4 bases; bases outside gene matches: 9. The CDR3 length is 15 residues. CDR3: CSVGSKLADYNEQFF. The CDR3 DNA reads as TGCAGCGTTGGTAGTAAACTAGCGGATTACAATGAGCAGTTCTTC.

This chain connects TRBV4-2 to TRBJ2-7; D unresolved. Trimming pared 8 bases from V and 3 bases from J, leaving 14 bases between. The CDR3 covers 13 residues. Germline lookup yields CDR1 LGHNA and CDR2 YNFKEQ. The CDR3: CASGPGRNYEQYF. The CDR3 coding sequence is TGTGCCAGCGGCCCCGGACGGAACTACGAGCAGTACTTC.

The CDR3 DNA sequence: TGTGCCATCAGTGATTTCGAGACAGACGCGAACACCGGGGAGCTGTTTTTT. It translates to CAISDFETDANTGELFF. V gene TRBV10-3 combines with J gene TRBJ2-2; D perhaps matches TRBD1 (5 bases). Germline assignment: CDR1 ENHRY and CDR2 SYGVKD. This CDR3 comprises 17 residues. V lost 3 bases, J lost 0 bases, and 14 bases lay in between.

This clonotype has ten or more counts. V usage is TRBV20-1 and J usage is TRBJ2-5; 7 bases align to TRBD2. Germline loops: CDR1 DFQATT, CDR2 SNEGSKA (reference sequence). The CDR3 sequence is 17 residues long. V lost 3 bases and J lost 7; bases outside the gene matches: 20. The CDR3 protein is CSASSTISGEAFGTQYF. CDR3 DNA: TGCAGTGCTAGTAGCACGATAAGCGGGGAGGCCTTTGGGACCCAGTACTTC.

This clonotype was seen many times. The CDR3 loop is CSARVLAGVTDTQYF. The DNA of the CDR3 is TGCAGTGCTAGAGTTCTCGCGGGGGTCACAGATACGCAGTATTTT. The chain uses TRBV20-1 and TRBJ2-3; TRBD2 matches at 7 bases. The CDR3 has 15 amino acids. Germline V CDR1 and CDR2: DFQATT, SNEGSKA (reference sequence). Germline trimming cut 1 base from V and 2 bases from J; bases unmatched to any gene: 6.

This clonotype was counted only a few times. J is TRBJ2-7 and V is TRBV3-1; 7 nucleotides align to TRBD2. Germline lookup yields CDR1 LGHDT and CDR2 YNNKEL (reference sequence). J gave up 2 bases and V 1 base, and 5 bases lay outside the gene matches. This CDR3 has 15 residues. The CDR3 sequence is CASSQGVLAAYEQYF. CDR3 DNA: TGTGCCAGCAGCCAAGGAGTGCTAGCGGCCTACGAGCAGTACTTC.

This clonotype has a count of ten or more. This chain connects TRBV12-3 or TRBV12-4 to TRBJ2-7; 9 positions agree with TRBD1. The CDR3 is made up of 13 amino acids. The J segment lost 6 bases and the V segment lost 4 bases, leaving 4 bases of the junction unmatched. The CDR3 DNA reads as TGTGCCAGCAGTTGGGACAGGGCCACCGAGCAGTACTTC. Its translation: CASSWDRATEQYF.

In DNA form, the CDR3 reads TGTGCCAGCAGCTCCGGACTACCCTCGGGCAATGAGCAGTTCTTC. It yields the protein CASSSGLPSGNEQFF. The rearrangement links TRBV7-3 to TRBJ2-1, with D tentatively TRBD2 (6 bases). CDR1 and CDR2 from the germline V gene are SGHTA and FQGTGA. V shed 4 bases and J shed 6 bases, with 16 bases lying between them. The CDR3 is 15 amino acids.

The chain joins TRBV12-3 or TRBV12-4 to TRBJ2-7; no definite D call. Trimming removed 7 bases at V and 2 bases at J, with 12 bases between. There are 13 residues in the CDR3. CDR3 nucleotides: TGTGCCAGCACCTTCGGCCTAGCCTACGAGCAGTACTTC. It yields the protein CASTFGLAYEQYF.

A note on this clonotype: The junction shows a germline mismatch at one end, possibly a read error. This CDR3 is CATSREGIQYF. CDR3 in DNA: TGCGCCACCAGCAGGGAGGGCATTCAGTACTTC. The V gene is TRBV5-1, the J gene TRBJ2-4; 7 positions agree with TRBD2. This CDR3 is 11 amino acids long. Germline V gene data show CDR1 as SGHRS and CDR2 as YFSETQ.

The chain links TRBV6-1 to TRBJ2-2, with D maybe TRBD2 (7 bases). Germline lookup yields CDR1 MNHNS and CDR2 SASEGT. The CDR3 has 15 residues. The ends were cut back, 9 bases at V and 1 base at J, with 15 bases in the middle. The CDR3 sequence is CASRRGGGNTGELFF. DNA for the CDR3: TGTGCCAGTAGACGCGGGGGCGGGAACACCGGGGAGCTGTTTTTT.

The J gene is TRBJ2-7, the V gene TRBV18, with 11 nucleotides matching TRBD1. The CDR3 spans 15 residues. Germline V gene lookup returns CDR1 KGHSH and CDR2 LQKENI. Unmatched junction bases numbered 5, after V lost 4 bases and J lost 3 bases. The CDR3 protein is CASSLGQGAVYEQYF. The CDR3 DNA follows: TGTGCCAGCTCACTCGGACAGGGGGCTGTCTACGAGCAGTACTTC.

This clonotype was recorded at least ten times. This CDR3 reads CASSHSGGKNIQYF. CDR3 DNA: TGTGCCAGCAGTCATAGCGGGGGGAAAAACATTCAGTACTTC. This sequence joins TRBV5-6 and TRBJ2-4; 10 bases map to TRBD2. This CDR3 has 14 residues. The J segment lost 4 bases and the V segment lost 5 bases, leaving 3 bases of the junction unmatched. From germline, CDR1 is SGHDT and CDR2 YYEEEE. The complete variable domain, with remaining parts taken from reference TRBV5-6 and TRBJ2-4, reads DAGVTQSPTHLIKTRGQQVTLRCSPKSGHDTVSWYQQALGQGPQFIFQYYEEEERQRGNFPDRFSGHQFPNYSSELNVNALLLGDSALYLCASSHSGGKNIQYFGAGTRLSVL.

The chain couples TRBV28 to TRBJ2-7; D unresolved. V lost 5 bases to trimming and J lost 7 bases, with 12 bases between them. CDR3 length: 12 residues. Germline loops: CDR1 MDHEN, CDR2 SYDVKM. CDR3 region: CASSPRFREQYF. In nucleotides, the CDR3 is TGTGCCAGCAGTCCACGCTTCCGGGAGCAGTACTTC.

This clonotype was recorded many times. This chain links TRBV20-1 with TRBJ2-2; tentatively, D is TRBD2 (6 bases). V lost 3 bases and J 5 bases, leaving 13 bases between the germline ends. The CDR3 is made up of 14 amino acids. Germline CDR1 and CDR2: DFQATT and SNEGSKA (reference sequence). CDR3 residues: CSASHLARTGELFF. The CDR3 DNA sequence: TGCAGTGCTAGTCACCTAGCGAGGACCGGGGAGCTGTTTTTT.

This clonotype appeared many times. The chain combines TRBV12-3 or TRBV12-4 with TRBJ2-3, with TRBD1 identical over 7 bases. Trimming removed 3 bases from V and 4 bases from J; junction bases left unmatched: 4. This CDR3 is 14 amino acids long. The DNA for the CDR3 is TGTGCCAGCAGTTTCGGGCAGGGGGCAGATACGCAGTATTTT. It specifies CASSFGQGADTQYF.

This clonotype showed up many times. The chain recombines TRBV6-1 with TRBJ1-5, with a tentative D call TRBD1 (6 bases). Germline CDR1 is MNHNS and CDR2 is SASEGT. V was trimmed by 5 bases and J by 0 bases, leaving 14 bases between them. The CDR3 sequence is 16 residues long. CDR3 coding DNA: TGTGCCAGCAGTAGAACTCAGGGGAGTAGCAATCAGCCCCAGCATTTT. Residues: CASSRTQGSSNQPQHF.

This clonotype was recorded at least ten times. The J gene is TRBJ2-5, the V gene TRBV20-1, with TRBD1 identical over 9 bases. V lost 6 bases, J lost 5 bases, and 4 bases stayed unmatched. The germline V gene has CDR1 DFQATT and CDR2 SNEGSKA (reference sequence). This CDR3 has 12 amino acids. The CDR3 sequence: CSAKTGGETQYF. DNA of the CDR3: TGCAGTGCCAAGACAGGGGGGGAGACCCAGTACTTC.

This clonotype was seen at least ten times. The chain uses TRBV12-3 or TRBV12-4 and TRBJ2-5; D possibly corresponds to TRBD2 (5 bases). The CDR3 totals 14 residues. The V end was cut by 1 base, the J end by 3 bases, with 9 bases between. CDR3 nucleotides: TGTGCCAGCAGTTTAGGCGGACTGGAAGAGACCCAGTACTTC. Its translation is CASSLGGLEETQYF.

The CDR3 DNA is TGTGCCACCAGTGACCCAAGCTCCTACAATGAGCAGTTCTTC. As protein: CATSDPSSYNEQFF. V gene TRBV24-1 combines with J gene TRBJ2-1; D ambiguous. The CDR3 loop spans 14 amino acids. Germline lookup yields CDR1 KGHDR and CDR2 SFDVKD. V lost 4 bases and J lost 0, with 6 bases in between.

This clonotype was picked up a small number of times. The rearrangement links TRBV5-6 to TRBJ1-2; D unresolved. The length of the CDR3 is 16 residues. CDR1 is SGHDT, CDR2 YYEEEE, per germline. The ends were cut back, 0 bases at V and 4 bases at J, with 16 bases in the middle. In nucleotides, the CDR3 is TGTGCCAGCAGCTTGGGACGGATTCGGCTAGGCTATGGCTACACCTTC. Protein sequence: CASSLGRIRLGYGYTF.

The chain recombines TRBV5-1 with TRBJ2-7, with TRBD2 identical over 10 bases. The CDR3 has 16 residues. CDR1 and CDR2 from the germline V gene are SGHRS and YFSETQ. Germline trimming cut 0 bases from V and 4 bases from J; bases unmatched to any gene: 7. The CDR3 sequence: CASSLGTSGAGYEQYF. The CDR3 DNA is TGCGCCAGCAGCTTGGGCACTAGCGGGGCCGGATACGAGCAGTACTTC.

Many counts were recorded for this clonotype. The chain employs TRBV29-1 and TRBJ2-3; no reliable D call. V was cut by 0 bases and J by 2 bases, with 12 bases left in between. This CDR3 comprises 15 residues. CDR1 and CDR2 from the germline V gene are SQVTM and ANQGSEA. The CDR3 loop reads CSVEDLGTNTDTQYF. CDR3 in DNA: TGCAGCGTTGAAGATCTAGGAACTAACACAGATACGCAGTATTTT.